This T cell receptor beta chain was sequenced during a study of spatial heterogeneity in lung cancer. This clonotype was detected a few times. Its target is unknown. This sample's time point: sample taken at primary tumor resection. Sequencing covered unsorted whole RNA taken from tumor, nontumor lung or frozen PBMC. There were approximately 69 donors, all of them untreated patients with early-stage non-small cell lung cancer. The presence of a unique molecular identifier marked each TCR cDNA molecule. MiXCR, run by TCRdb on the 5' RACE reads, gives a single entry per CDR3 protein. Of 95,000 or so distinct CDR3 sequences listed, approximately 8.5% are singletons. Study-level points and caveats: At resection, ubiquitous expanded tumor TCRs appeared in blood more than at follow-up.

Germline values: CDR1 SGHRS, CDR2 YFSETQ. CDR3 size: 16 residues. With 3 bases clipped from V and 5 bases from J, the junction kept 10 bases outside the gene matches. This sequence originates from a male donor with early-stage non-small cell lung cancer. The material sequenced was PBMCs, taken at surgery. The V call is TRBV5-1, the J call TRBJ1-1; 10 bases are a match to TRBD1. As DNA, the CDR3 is TGCGCCAGCAGCTACTTTCTCGGACAGGGGGGGACTGAAGCTTTCTTT. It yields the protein CASSYFLGQGGTEAFF.